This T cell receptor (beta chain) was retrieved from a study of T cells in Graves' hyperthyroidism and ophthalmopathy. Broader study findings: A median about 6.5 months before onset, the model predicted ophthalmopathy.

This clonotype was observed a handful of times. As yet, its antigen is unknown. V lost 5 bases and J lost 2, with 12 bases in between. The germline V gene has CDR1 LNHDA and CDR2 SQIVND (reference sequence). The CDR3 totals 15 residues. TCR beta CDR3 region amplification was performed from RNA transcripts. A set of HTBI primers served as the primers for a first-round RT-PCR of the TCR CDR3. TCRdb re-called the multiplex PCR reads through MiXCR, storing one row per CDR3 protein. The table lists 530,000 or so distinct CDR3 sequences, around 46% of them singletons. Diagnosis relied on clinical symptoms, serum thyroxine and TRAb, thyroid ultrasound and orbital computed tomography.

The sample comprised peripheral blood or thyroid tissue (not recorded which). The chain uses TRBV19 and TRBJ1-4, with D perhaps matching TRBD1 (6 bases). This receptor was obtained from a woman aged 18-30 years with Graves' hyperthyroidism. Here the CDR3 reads CASSPHRVTNEKLFF. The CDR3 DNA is TGTGCCAGTAGTCCCCACAGGGTGACTAATGAAAAACTGTTTTTT.